This T cell receptor (beta chain) was recorded in a study of blood T cell repertoires in COVID-19. Per the study methods: Amplification of reference gene primers was used by the study to estimate nucleated cell counts. This table comes from immunoSEQ multiplex PCR, and its TCRdb copy is limited to in-frame clones, with some not included. D and trimming were read from the DNA, whereas the V and J calls and clone size are those reported in that table. The table shows 200,000 to 300,000 clones, with 75% to 90% occurring only once. CDR1 and CDR2 (germline): SGHTA, FQGNSA. V dropped 3 bases and J dropped 5; count of bases not matched to a gene: 7. The CDR3 length is 15 residues. Adults between about 18 and 89 years of age took part from more than 20 US areas. Researchers sorted participants into cohorts using their self-reported clinical history.

The sequence derives from a young woman who had recovered from COVID-19. The chain employs TRBV7-2 and TRBJ2-5, with TRBD2 matching 9 bases. Material: PBMCs or T cells enriched from blood (not recorded which). The CDR3: CASSLAAGGPETQYF. CDR3 in DNA: TGTGCCAGCAGCTTGGCGGCGGGAGGGCCGGAGACCCAGTACTTC.